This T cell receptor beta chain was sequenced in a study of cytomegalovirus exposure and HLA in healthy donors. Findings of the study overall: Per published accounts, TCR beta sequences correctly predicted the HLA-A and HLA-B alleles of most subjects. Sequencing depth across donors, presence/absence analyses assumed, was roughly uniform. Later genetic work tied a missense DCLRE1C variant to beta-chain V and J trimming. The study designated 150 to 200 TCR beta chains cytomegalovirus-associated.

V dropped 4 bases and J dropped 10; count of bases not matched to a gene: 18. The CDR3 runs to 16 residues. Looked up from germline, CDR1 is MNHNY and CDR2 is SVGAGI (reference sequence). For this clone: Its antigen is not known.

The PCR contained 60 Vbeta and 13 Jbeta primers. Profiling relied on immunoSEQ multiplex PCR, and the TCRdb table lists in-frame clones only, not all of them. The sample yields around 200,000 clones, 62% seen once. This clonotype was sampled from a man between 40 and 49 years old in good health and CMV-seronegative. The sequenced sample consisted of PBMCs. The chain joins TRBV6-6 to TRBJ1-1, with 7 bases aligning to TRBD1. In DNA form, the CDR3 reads TGTGCCAGCAGTTCAGAAAGGGGCAGGGGGATTATGGCAGCTTTCTTT. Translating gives CASSSERGRGIMAAFF.